Listed here are 20 T cell receptor beta chains from one sample, sequenced in a study of OX40 agonist ivuxolimab in advanced cancers. The data were produced by immunoSEQ multiplex PCR, yet TCRdb's version contains in-frame clones alone and is incomplete. The data show 44,000 or so clones, with more than 70% seen just once and 6.8% held by the top ten. The specimen was CD4+ or CD8+ T cells sorted from blood, collected in a trial of the OX40 agonist ivuxolimab. These receptors originate from an adult with an advanced solid tumor such as melanoma, head and neck, liver or kidney cancer.

The rearrangement joins TRBV7-2 to TRBJ2-6; D gene ambiguous. The CDR3 contains 15 residues. V gave up 1 base and J gave up 4 bases, with 8 bases separating them. Germline values: CDR1 SGHTA, CDR2 FQGNSA. CDR3 sequence: CASSLGPPGANVLTF. Here the CDR3 DNA reads TGTGCCAGCAGCTTAGGTCCGCCCGGGGCCAACGTCCTGACTTTC.

The chain joins TRBV18 to TRBJ2-5; D gene ambiguous. Per the germline V gene, CDR1 is KGHSH and CDR2 is LQKENI. V shed 2 bases and J shed 3 bases, with 7 bases lying between them. The CDR3 runs to 13 residues. Here the CDR3 DNA reads TGTGCCAGCTCACCATATGGGGAAGAGACCCAGTACTTC. Amino acid sequence: CASSPYGEETQYF.

The CDR3, as DNA: TGTGCCATCAGTGGCACGGCCCCGGGAGGCTACACCTTC. The encoded protein is CAISGTAPGGYTF. This chain links TRBV10-3 with TRBJ1-2; no clear D. The CDR3 sequence is 13 residues long. Germline V gene sequence: CDR1 ENHRY, CDR2 SYGVKD. Trimming left V 4 bases short and J 8 bases short, with 14 bases between.

V is TRBV6-4 and J is TRBJ2-7, with D uncertain. V lost 3 bases and J lost 3, with 9 bases in between. The CDR3 consists of 13 residues. Germline CDR1 reads MRHNA; CDR2 reads SNTAGT. CDR3 DNA sequence: TGTGCCAGCAGTGAATTTCCTGACTACGAGCAGTACTTC. Protein product: CASSEFPDYEQYF.

The chain recombines TRBV5-4 with TRBJ2-7; D gene ambiguous. Germline values: CDR1 SGHNT, CDR2 YYREEE (reference sequence). V was pared by 0 bases and J by 2 bases, with 9 bases between. The CDR3 is 14 amino acids. DNA of the CDR3: TGTGCCAGCAGCTTGGCAGTAGACCCCTACGAGCAGTACTTC. Amino acid sequence: CASSLAVDPYEQYF.

The chain joins TRBV19 to TRBJ2-3, with 10 bases matching TRBD1. J gave up 3 bases and V 4 bases, and 1 base lay outside the gene matches. The germline V gene encodes CDR1 LNHDA and CDR2 SQIVND (reference sequence). CDR3 length: 14 amino acids. The CDR3 nucleotides are TGTGCCAGTAGTAGACAGGGGGCAACAGATACGCAGTATTTT. It codes for CASSRQGATDTQYF.

The rearrangement joins TRBV2 to TRBJ1-1; D uncertain. This CDR3 spans 11 amino acids. V shed 7 bases and J shed 6 bases, with 9 bases lying between them. CDR1 SNHLY and CDR2 FYNNEI come from the germline V gene. The chain's CDR3 is CASMFLAEAFF. The CDR3 nucleotides read TGTGCCAGCATGTTTTTGGCTGAAGCTTTCTTT.

The V and J genes are TRBV7-9 and TRBJ2-5; 11 bases agree with TRBD2. The J call is doubtful: the DNA matches TRBJ2-7 better. CDR1 and CDR2 (germline): SEHNR, FQNEAQ (reference sequence). This CDR3 is 15 amino acids long. CDR3 region: CASSLAGTSGYEQYF. The CDR3 coding sequence is TGTGCCAGCAGCTTAGCCGGGACTAGCGGCTACGAGCAGTACTTC.

V gene TRBV10-2 combines with J gene TRBJ1-3, with unresolved D. Germline CDR1 is WSHSY and CDR2 is SAAADI. CDR3 length equals 14 residues. V was clipped by 2 bases and J by 4 bases, with 9 bases between them. The CDR3 is CASSERGGGNTIYF. As DNA, the CDR3 is TGCGCCAGCAGTGAGAGAGGAGGAGGAAACACCATATATTTT.

This chain connects TRBV9 to TRBJ1-4; no clear D gene. V lost 2 bases and J 1 base, leaving 9 bases between the germline ends. Germline CDR1 reads SGDLS; CDR2 reads YYNGEE. This CDR3 region has 15 residues. CDR3 protein: CASSVGILTNEKLFF. CDR3 nucleotide sequence: TGTGCCAGCAGCGTGGGGATACTAACTAATGAAAAACTGTTTTTT.

The chain is built from TRBV5-1 and TRBJ2-4; D gene ambiguous. Trimming took 3 bases from V and 0 from J, leaving 10 bases between them. The germline gives CDR1 SGHRS, CDR2 YFSETQ. This CDR3 has 15 amino acids. The CDR3 sequence is CASSSGRSAKNIQYF. CDR3 DNA sequence: TGCGCCAGCAGCTCGGGCAGATCAGCCAAAAACATTCAGTACTTC.

V is TRBV10-3 and J is TRBJ1-6; the D gene is possibly TRBD1 (6 bases). The V end was cut by 6 bases, the J end by 5 bases, with 17 bases between. The V gene's germline CDR1 is ENHRY and CDR2 SYGVKD. The CDR3 has 16 amino acids. The CDR3 is CAIRTGTLRDNSPLHF. The CDR3 bases are TGTGCCATCAGGACCGGGACACTAAGAGATAATTCACCCCTCCACTTT.

The V and J genes are TRBV5-1 and TRBJ1-1; no reliable D call. Per the germline V gene, CDR1 is SGHRS and CDR2 is YFSETQ. This CDR3 comprises 13 residues. V was trimmed by 0 bases and J by 0 bases, leaving 3 bases between them. The CDR3 DNA reads as TGCGCCAGCAGCTTGGGGGTGAACACTGAAGCTTTCTTT. Its translation: CASSLGVNTEAFF.

The table lists this clone with a few counts. The chain links TRBV19 to TRBJ2-7, with 7 nucleotides matching TRBD1. The germline V gene encodes CDR1 LNHDA and CDR2 SQIVND (reference sequence). CDR3 length equals 14 residues. J was trimmed by 6 bases and V by 7 bases; bases with no gene match: 12. The CDR3 sequence is CASKQGTLRGEQYF. CDR3 nucleotides: TGTGCCAGTAAACAGGGGACGCTTCGGGGCGAGCAGTACTTC.

The sample holds a few counts of this clone. This chain connects TRBV9 to TRBJ1-4; tentatively, D is TRBD1 (6 bases). Germline CDR1 and CDR2: SGDLS and YYNGEE. The ends were cut back, 0 bases at V and 0 bases at J, with 12 bases in the middle. The CDR3 covers 17 residues. The CDR3 is CASSVEGGLATNEKLFF. In nucleotides, the CDR3 is TGTGCCAGCAGCGTAGAGGGGGGGCTAGCAACTAATGAAAAACTGTTTTTT.

The V and J genes are TRBV5-1 and TRBJ1-1; 7 bases are shared with TRBD1. The V segment lost 7 bases and the J segment 5 bases; nucleotides outside the gene matches: 8. The CDR3 is 13 amino acids. Per the germline V gene, CDR1 is SGHRS and CDR2 is YFSETQ. The CDR3 DNA follows: TGCGCCAGCCATAGTCAGGGGGGAACTGAAGCTTTCTTT. Its protein is CASHSQGGTEAFF.

The chain recombines TRBV7-9 with TRBJ2-1; 13 bases fit TRBD2. The J segment lost 8 bases and the V segment lost 3 bases, leaving 10 bases of the junction unmatched. The CDR3 is 17 amino acids. The germline gives CDR1 SEHNR, CDR2 FQNEAQ (reference sequence). The CDR3 spells CASSFTKGLAGDDEQFF. In nucleotides, the CDR3 is TGTGCCAGCAGCTTTACTAAAGGACTAGCGGGAGACGATGAGCAGTTCTTC.

The rearrangement uses TRBV30 and TRBJ2-1; 8 positions agree with TRBD2. J gave up 12 bases and V 0 bases, and 7 bases lay outside the gene matches. The CDR3 is made up of 13 amino acids. From germline, CDR1 is GTSNPN and CDR2 SVGIG (reference sequence). The CDR3 DNA follows: TGTGCCTGGAGTGTACAGAGCCTAGCGGGGCAGTTCTTC. Protein: CAWSVQSLAGQFF.

V and J are TRBV5-1 and TRBJ2-3; D gene uncertain. Trimming took off 4 bases at V and 2 bases at J, with 2 bases between the two ends. Germline assignment: CDR1 SGHRS and CDR2 YFSETQ. This CDR3 has 11 amino acids. The CDR3 is CASSNTDTQYF. In DNA, the CDR3 is TGCGCCAGCAGCAACACAGATACGCAGTATTTT. Variable domain in full (rest from reference TRBV5-1 and TRBJ2-3): KAGVTQTPRYLIKTRGQQVTLSCSPISGHRSVSWYQQTPGQGLQFLFEYFSETQRNKGNFPGRFSGRQFSNSRSEMNVSTLELGDSALYLCASSNTDTQYFGPGTRLTVL.

In this sample, this clone turned up once. V gene TRBV5-4 combines with J gene TRBJ2-1; D is undetermined. In germline, CDR1 is SGHNT, CDR2 YYREEE (reference sequence). V was clipped by 4 bases and J by 4 bases, with 15 bases between them. The CDR3 extends over 15 amino acids. CDR3 coding DNA: TGTGCCAGCAGCCCCATTGGCGTCGAATACAATGAGCAGTTCTTC. Its translation is CASSPIGVEYNEQFF.